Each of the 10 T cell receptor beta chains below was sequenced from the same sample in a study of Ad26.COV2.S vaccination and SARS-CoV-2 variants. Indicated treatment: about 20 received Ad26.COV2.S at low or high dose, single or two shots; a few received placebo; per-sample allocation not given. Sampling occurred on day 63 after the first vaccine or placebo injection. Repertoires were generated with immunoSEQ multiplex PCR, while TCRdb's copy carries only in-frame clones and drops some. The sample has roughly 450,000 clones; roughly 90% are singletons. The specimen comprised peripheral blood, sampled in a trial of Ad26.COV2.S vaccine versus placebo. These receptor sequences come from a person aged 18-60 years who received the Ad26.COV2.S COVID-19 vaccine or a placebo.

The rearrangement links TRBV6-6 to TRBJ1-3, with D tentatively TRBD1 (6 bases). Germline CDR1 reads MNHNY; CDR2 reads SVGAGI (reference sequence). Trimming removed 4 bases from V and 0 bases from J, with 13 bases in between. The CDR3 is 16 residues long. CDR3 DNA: TGTGCCAGCAGTTTGGACAGCATACTCTCTGGAAACACCATATATTTT. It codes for CASSLDSILSGNTIYF.

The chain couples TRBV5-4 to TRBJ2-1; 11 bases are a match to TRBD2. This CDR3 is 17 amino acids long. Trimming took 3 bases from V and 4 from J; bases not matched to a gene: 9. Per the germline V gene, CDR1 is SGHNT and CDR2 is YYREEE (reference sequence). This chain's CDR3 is CASSSRLAGSGYNEQFF. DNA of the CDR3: TGTGCCAGCAGCTCCAGACTAGCGGGAAGCGGGTACAATGAGCAGTTCTTC.

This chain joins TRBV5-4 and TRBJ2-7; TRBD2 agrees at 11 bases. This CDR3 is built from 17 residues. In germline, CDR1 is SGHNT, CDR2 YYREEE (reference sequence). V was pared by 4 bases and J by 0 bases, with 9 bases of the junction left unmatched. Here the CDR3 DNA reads TGTGCCAGCAGCCCGGGACAGACTAGCGGGATCTCCTACGAGCAGTACTTC. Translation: CASSPGQTSGISYEQYF. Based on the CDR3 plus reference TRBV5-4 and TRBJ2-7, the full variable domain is ETGVTQSPTHLIKTRGQQVTLRCSSQSGHNTVSWYQQALGQGPQFIFQYYREEENGRGNFPPRFSGLQFPNYSSELNVNALELDDSALYLCASSPGQTSGISYEQYFGPGTRLTVT.

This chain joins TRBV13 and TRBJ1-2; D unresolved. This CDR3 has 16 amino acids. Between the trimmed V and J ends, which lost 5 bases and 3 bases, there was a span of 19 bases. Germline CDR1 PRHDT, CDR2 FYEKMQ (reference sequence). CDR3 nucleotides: TGTGCCAGCAGCCCCGCCCGGCAGCTAAGATACTATGGCTACACCTTC. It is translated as CASSPARQLRYYGYTF.

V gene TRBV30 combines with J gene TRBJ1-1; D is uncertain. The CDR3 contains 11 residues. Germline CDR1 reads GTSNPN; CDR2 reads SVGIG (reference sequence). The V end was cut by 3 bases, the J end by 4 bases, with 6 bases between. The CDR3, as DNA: TGTGCCTGGAGAAGGGCCACTGAAGCTTTCTTT. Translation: CAWRRATEAFF.

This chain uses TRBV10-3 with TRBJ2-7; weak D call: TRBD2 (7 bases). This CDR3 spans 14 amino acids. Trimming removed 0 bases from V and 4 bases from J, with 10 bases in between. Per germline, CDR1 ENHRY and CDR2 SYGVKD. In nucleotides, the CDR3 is TGTGCCATCAGTGAGTCTAGGGGGGGGTACGAGCAGTACTTC. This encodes CAISESRGGYEQYF.

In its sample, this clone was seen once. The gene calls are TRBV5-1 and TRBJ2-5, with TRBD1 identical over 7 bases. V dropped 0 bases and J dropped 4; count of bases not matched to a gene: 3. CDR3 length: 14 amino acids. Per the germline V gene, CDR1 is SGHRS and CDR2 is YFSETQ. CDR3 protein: CASSLEPGGETQYF. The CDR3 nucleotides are TGCGCCAGCAGCTTGGAGCCAGGGGGAGAGACCCAGTACTTC.

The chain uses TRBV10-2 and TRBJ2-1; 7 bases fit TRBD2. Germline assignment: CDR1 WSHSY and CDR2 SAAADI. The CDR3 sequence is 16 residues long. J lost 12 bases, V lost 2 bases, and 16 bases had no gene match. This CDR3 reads CASSEPLAGPSGRQFF. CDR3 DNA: TGCGCCAGCAGTGAGCCCTTAGCGGGCCCAAGTGGAAGGCAGTTCTTC.

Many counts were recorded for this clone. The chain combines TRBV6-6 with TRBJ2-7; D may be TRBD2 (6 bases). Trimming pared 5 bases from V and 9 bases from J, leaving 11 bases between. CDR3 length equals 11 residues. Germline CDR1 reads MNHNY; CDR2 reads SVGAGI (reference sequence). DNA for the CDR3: TGTGCCAGCAGTGCGGCCGGGAGGCAGTACTTC. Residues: CASSAAGRQYF.

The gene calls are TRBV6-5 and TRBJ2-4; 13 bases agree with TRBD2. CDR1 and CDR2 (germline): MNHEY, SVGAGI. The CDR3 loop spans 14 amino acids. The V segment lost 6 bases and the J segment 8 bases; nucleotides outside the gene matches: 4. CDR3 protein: CASRRTSGSDIQYF. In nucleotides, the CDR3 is TGTGCCAGCAGGAGGACTAGCGGGAGTGACATTCAGTACTTC.